This T cell receptor (beta chain) was obtained from a study of cytomegalovirus exposure and HLA in healthy donors. General study findings and limits: Analysis was carried out at a later point, and it linked a missense DCLRE1C variant to TCR beta V- and J-gene trimming.

Germline assignment: CDR1 MNHEY and CDR2 SMNVEV (reference sequence). The trim removed 0 bases at V and 4 bases at J, leaving 8 bases unmatched. The CDR3 runs 16 residues. Primers included in the PCR were 60 Vbeta and 13 Jbeta primers. Original processing methods: Later reanalysis found 70 million to 95 million unique TCR beta chains, 10 million to 14 million of them shared. Profiled with immunoSEQ multiplex PCR; TCRdb holds only in-frame clones, not every one. The DNA gave D and trimming, while V, J and clone size come from that table. Among under 80,000 clones listed, approximately 75% were seen once. Regarding this clone: Its specificity is not known.

All donors participated as healthy donors of bone marrow. V and J are TRBV27 and TRBJ1-1, with 7 bases matching TRBD1. The sequenced material came from PBMCs. The clonotype was recovered from a woman aged 25 to 39 in good health and CMV-seronegative. This CDR3 is CASSLSQGELSTEAFF. The CDR3 DNA follows: TGTGCCAGCAGTTTATCGCAGGGGGAATTGAGCACTGAAGCTTTCTTT.